This TCR beta chain was recorded in a study of chemoradiotherapy in HPV16-positive cancers (dated by TCRdb to between 2021 and 2023). Regarding the complete study: Using functional T-cell assays on cells from two HPV16-positive patients, the researchers defined candidate HPV-specific T-cell clones and common TCR motifs. The study asked whether T-cell immunity to the HPV oncoproteins E6 and E7 changes during chemoradiotherapy and whether this immunity affects survival. The candidate HPV-specific TCRs and motifs were then tracked in TCR repertoires from around 86 patients with HPV-related cancers. General conclusions and limits of the study: The survival association was reported for HPV16-positive patients, and the functional definition of HPV-specific T cells was derived from only a couple of HPV16-positive patients. Expansion of candidate HPV-specific clones and E7-related TCR motifs was observed in the tumor microenvironment during treatment, whereas no such expansion was observed for non-HPV-specific T cells. In HPV16-positive patients, expansion of HPV-responsive T cells during chemoradiotherapy was associated with improved recurrence-free survival.

Receptor libraries were prepared by the immunoSEQ multiplex PCR assay. TCRdb holds this immuneACCESS table with in-frame rearrangements only. Some clones are missing; in checked studies, unresolved V genes explain under half, and the rest has no known cause. This sample has around 860 clones in its table, and nearly 90% of those were observed once. More than 14% of the sample belongs to the ten largest clones. Repertoires were sampled repeatedly over the course of chemoradiotherapy, so clonal expansion could be followed in the tumor microenvironment. In this sample, this clone turned up once. Its antigen is not yet known. Base qualities are not at hand, and no much larger clone is one base apart. The material was tumor tissue, obtained from a patient who underwent chemoradiotherapy. This TCR was sampled from a human donor with HPV-associated anogenital cancer.

This receptor has the CDR3 CASSFLAGGIADTQYF. The DNA sequence follows: TGTGCCAGCAGCTTCCTAGCGGGGGGGATCGCAGATACGCAGTATTTT. The rearranged segments are TRBV7-6 and TRBJ2-3; the junction holds 12 bases that match TRBD2. From V the trimming removes 3 bases and from J it removes 4 bases, while the gene matches leave 5 bases of the junction unaccounted for. The CDR3 covers 16 residues, taking in both the cysteine and the phenylalanine. Here the CDR3 DNA is all that survives: 48 bases in frame from base 1. CDR1 and CDR2 are drawn from the germline V gene: SGHVS, FNYEAQ.